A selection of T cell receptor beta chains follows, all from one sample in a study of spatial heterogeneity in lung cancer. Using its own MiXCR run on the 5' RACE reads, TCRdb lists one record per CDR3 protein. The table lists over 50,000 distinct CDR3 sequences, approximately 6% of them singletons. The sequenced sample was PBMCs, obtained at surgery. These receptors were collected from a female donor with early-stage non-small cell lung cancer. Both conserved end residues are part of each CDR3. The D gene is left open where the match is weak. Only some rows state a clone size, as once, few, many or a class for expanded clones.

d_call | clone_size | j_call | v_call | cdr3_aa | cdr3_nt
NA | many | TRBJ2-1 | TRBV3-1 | CASSQEVGQGGFWNEQFF | TGTGCCAGCAGCCAAGAGGTCGGTCAGGGTGGTTTTTGGAATGAGCAGTTCTTC
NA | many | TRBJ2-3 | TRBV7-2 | CASPKGDTQYF | TGTGCTAGTCCGAAGGGGGATACGCAGTATTTT
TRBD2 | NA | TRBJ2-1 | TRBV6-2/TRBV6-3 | CASSPWTSGGPYNEQFF | TGTGCCAGCAGTCCCTGGACTAGCGGGGGGCCGTACAATGAGCAGTTCTTC
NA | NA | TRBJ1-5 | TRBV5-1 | CASSLAAGRNQPQHF | TGCGCCAGCAGCTTGGCGGCAGGGCGGAATCAGCCCCAGCATTTT
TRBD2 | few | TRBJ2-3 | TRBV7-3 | CASSLGTSERDTQYF | TGTGCCAGCAGCTTAGGGACTAGCGAGAGAGATACGCAGTATTTT
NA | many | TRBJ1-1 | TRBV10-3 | CAISESVQSGPEAFF | TGTGCCATCAGTGAGTCCGTGCAGAGTGGCCCTGAAGCTTTCTTT
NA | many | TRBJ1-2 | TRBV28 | CASSYTENYGYTF | TGTGCCAGCAGTTATACAGAAAACTATGGCTACACCTTC
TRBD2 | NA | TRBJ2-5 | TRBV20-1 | CSARVGTSGRSGKTQYF | TGCAGTGCTAGAGTAGGGACTAGCGGGAGGTCTGGAAAGACCCAGTACTTC
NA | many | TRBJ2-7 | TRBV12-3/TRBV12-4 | CASSSTDLRASYEQYF | TGTGCCAGCAGTTCCACCGACCTTAGGGCCTCCTACGAGCAGTACTTC
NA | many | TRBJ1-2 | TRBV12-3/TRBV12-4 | CASILEGGDNSYTF | TGTGCCAGCATCCTAGAGGGGGGGGACAACAGCTACACCTTC
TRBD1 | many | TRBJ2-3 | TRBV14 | CASSRRQGADTQYF | TGTGCCAGCAGCCGGAGACAGGGCGCAGATACGCAGTATTTT
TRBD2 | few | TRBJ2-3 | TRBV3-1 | CASSRTSGSTDTQYF | TGTGCCAGCAGCCGGACTAGCGGGAGCACAGATACGCAGTATTTT
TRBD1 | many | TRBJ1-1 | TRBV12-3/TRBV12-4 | CASNGRGDGAFF | TGTGCCAGCAACGGCAGGGGGGATGGCGCTTTCTTT
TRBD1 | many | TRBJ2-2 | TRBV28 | CATGTDQPGELFF | TGTGCCACCGGGACAGATCAACCCGGGGAGCTGTTTTTT
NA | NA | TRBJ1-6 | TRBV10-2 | CASNQGLNSPLHF | TGCGCCAGCAATCAGGGCCTTAATTCACCCCTCCACTTT
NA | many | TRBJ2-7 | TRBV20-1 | CSARIDTYEQYF | TGCAGTGCTAGAATCGATACCTACGAGCAGTACTTC
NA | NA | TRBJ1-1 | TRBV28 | CASSPPPGSMNTEAFF | TGTGCCAGCAGCCCTCCCCCCGGGAGCATGAACACTGAAGCTTTCTTT
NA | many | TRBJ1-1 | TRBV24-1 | CATSDYEEKAFF | TGTGCCACCAGTGACTACGAGGAGAAAGCTTTCTTT
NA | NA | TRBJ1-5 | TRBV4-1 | CASSQRLDQPQHF | TGCGCCAGCAGCCAACGGTTGGATCAGCCCCAGCATTTT
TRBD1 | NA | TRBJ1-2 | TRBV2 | CASSGDSYGYTF | TGTGCCAGCAGTGGGGACAGCTATGGCTACACCTTC
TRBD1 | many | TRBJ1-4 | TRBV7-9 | CASSFQGAEVKKLFF | TGTGCCAGCAGTTTCCAGGGGGCTGAGGTGAAAAAACTGTTTTTT
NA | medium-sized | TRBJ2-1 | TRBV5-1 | CASSTQAFDNEQFF | TGCGCCAGCAGCACCCAGGCATTTGATAATGAGCAGTTCTTC
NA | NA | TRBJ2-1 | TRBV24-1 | CATSDSPRGEQFF | TGTGCCACCAGTGACTCACCCCGGGGTGAGCAGTTCTTC
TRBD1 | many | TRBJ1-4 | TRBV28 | CASSPRGQGNEKLFF | TGTGCCAGCAGCCCCCGGGGACAGGGAAATGAAAAACTGTTTTTT
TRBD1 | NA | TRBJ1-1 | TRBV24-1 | CATSDPKTGGRTEAFF | TGTGCCACCAGTGACCCTAAGACAGGGGGCCGCACTGAAGCTTTCTTT
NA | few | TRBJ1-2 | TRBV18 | CASSPPNDGYTF | TGTGCCAGCTCACCACCGAACGATGGCTACACCTTC